This T cell receptor (beta chain) was identified during a study of shared clonotypes between healthy human individuals. The study's findings and limits: Shared clonotypes across all four donors exceeded non-shared ones in generation probability. Around 5% was the fraction of naive CD4 clonotypes found shared across four donors.

With regard to this clone: Its specificity is not known.

The CDR3 extends over 15 amino acids. Germline V gives CDR1 SEHNR, CDR2 FQNEAQ (reference sequence). The ends were cut back, 0 bases at V and 3 bases at J, with 9 bases in the middle. CD4+ cells underwent separation, giving CD45RA+ naive and CD45RA-negative memory subsets. Each PCR replicate from the sorted subsets contained 200 to 250 ng DNA, which is about 30,000 T cell genomes. Repertoires were generated with immunoSEQ multiplex PCR, while TCRdb's copy carries only in-frame clones and drops some. Here the sample spans nearly 1 million clones, more than 75% being singletons. The sample comprised memory CD4+ T cells sorted from blood. Subset given: CD45RA-negative fraction. The chain couples TRBV7-9 to TRBJ1-3, with D perhaps matching TRBD1 (6 bases). The source of this sequence is a man aged 18 to 29 in good health. The CDR3 loop is CASSLAQGYGNTIYF. CDR3 sequence (DNA): TGTGCCAGCAGCTTAGCGCAGGGGTATGGAAACACCATATATTTT.